One and the same sample provided the 2 T cell receptor beta chains below, sequenced in a study of T cells in Graves' hyperthyroidism and ophthalmopathy. RNA transcripts served as the template for amplifying TCR beta CDR3 regions. In the first-round RT-PCR of the TCR CDR3, the HTBI primer set was used. TCRdb reprocessed the multiplex PCR reads with MiXCR, giving one entry per CDR3 protein. The sample holds about 680,000 distinct CDR3 sequences, 35% seen once. The sequencing input was blood. The receptors derive from a middle-aged woman with Graves' hyperthyroidism.

The chain couples TRBV20-1 to TRBJ2-3; the match to TRBD2 covers 11 bases. CDR3 size: 14 residues. The V segment lost 5 bases and the J segment 5 bases; nucleotides outside the gene matches: 6. Germline values: CDR1 DFQATT, CDR2 SNEGSKA (reference sequence). The CDR3 loop reads CSARIAGGVDTQYF. The CDR3 DNA is TGCAGTGCTCGAATAGCGGGAGGGGTAGATACGCAGTATTTT.

This chain uses TRBV5-6 with TRBJ1-5; tentatively, D is TRBD1 (5 bases). V lost 4 bases and J lost 7, with 18 bases in between. Per germline, CDR1 SGHDT and CDR2 YYEEEE. This CDR3 region has 15 residues. The CDR3 sequence is CASSQTLTGGQPQHF. CDR3 nucleotides: TGTGCCAGCAGCCAAACTTTAACTGGGGGGCAGCCCCAGCATTTT.